This section outlines one TCR beta chain sequence together with its context. Trimming at V came to 5 bases and at J to 2 bases, leaving 7 bases not matched to a gene. Per germline, CDR1 LGHDT and CDR2 YNNKEL (reference sequence). This CDR3 contains 16 residues. The data originate from a study of blood T cell repertoires in COVID-19. Across the study: Sites across the United States, Italy and Spain contributed samples from acute and convalescent COVID-19. From T cells, B-cell-depleted T cells, or PBMCs came the material, which was cDNA or gDNA.

The authors' processing: Scientists estimated how many nucleated cells there were by amplifying reference gene primers. Assay used: immunoSEQ multiplex PCR; TCRdb lists only in-frame clones, some missing. V and J calls plus clone size are reproduced from that table; the DNA served to infer D and trimming. The sample lists about 330,000 clones, about 83% occurring once. The receptor's source is a woman aged 50 to 65 with acute or convalescent COVID-19. Sequencing was carried out using peripheral blood. This rearrangement joins TRBV3-1 (or the pseudogene TRBV3-2) to TRBJ2-1, with 9 bases fitting TRBD2. As DNA, the CDR3 is TGTGCCAGCAGCTTACTGGCTAGCGGGGCCTACAATGAGCAGTTCTTC. This codes for CASSLLASGAYNEQFF.